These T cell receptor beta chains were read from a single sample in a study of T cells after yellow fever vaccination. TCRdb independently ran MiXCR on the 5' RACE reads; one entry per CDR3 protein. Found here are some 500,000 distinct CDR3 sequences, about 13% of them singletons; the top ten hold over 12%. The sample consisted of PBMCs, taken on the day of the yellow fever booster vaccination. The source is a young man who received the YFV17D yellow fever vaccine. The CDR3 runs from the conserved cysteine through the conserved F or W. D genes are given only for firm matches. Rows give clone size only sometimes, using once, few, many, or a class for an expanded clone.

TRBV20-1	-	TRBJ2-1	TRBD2	CGGLGRVGEQFF	TGCGGTGGGCTCGGGAGGGTTGGTGAGCAGTTCTTC
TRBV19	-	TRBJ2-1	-	CASGSGSPYNEQFF	TGTGCCAGTGGAAGCGGCTCCCCCTACAATGAGCAGTTCTTC
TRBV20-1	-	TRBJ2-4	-	CSALRGNIQYF	TGCAGTGCTTTAAGGGGGAACATTCAGTACTTC
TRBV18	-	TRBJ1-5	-	CASSLKGPGNDQPQHF	TGTGCCAGCTCTCTAAAGGGACCAGGAAATGATCAGCCCCAGCATTTT
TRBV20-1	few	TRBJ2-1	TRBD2	CTPSGNEFGEQFF	TGCACACCGAGCGGGAATGAGTTTGGTGAGCAGTTCTTC
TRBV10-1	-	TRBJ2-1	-	CASSSSSRRARNEQFF	TGCGCCAGCAGTAGCTCCTCGAGAAGGGCACGCAATGAGCAGTTCTTC
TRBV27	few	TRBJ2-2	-	CASRPSPGLNTGELFF	TGTGCCAGCAGACCATCGCCGGGGCTGAACACCGGGGAGCTGTTTTTT
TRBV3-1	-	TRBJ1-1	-	CASSQDSVEAFF	TGTGCCAGCAGCCAAGATTCAGTAGAGGCTTTCTTT
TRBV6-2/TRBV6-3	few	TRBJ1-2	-	CASSTPGRVYGYTF	TGTGCCAGCAGTACACCTGGTCGGGTCTATGGCTACACCTTC
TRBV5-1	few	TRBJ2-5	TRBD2	CASSYGLAGAQETQYF	TGCGCCAGCAGCTACGGACTAGCGGGAGCCCAAGAGACCCAGTACTTC
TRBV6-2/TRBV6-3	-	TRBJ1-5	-	CASGRSDSNQPQHF	TGTGCCAGCGGAAGGAGCGATAGCAATCAGCCCCAGCATTTT
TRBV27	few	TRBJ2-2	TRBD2	CASSWLAGGLNTGELFF	TGTGCCAGCAGTTGGCTAGCGGGAGGCCTGAACACCGGGGAGCTGTTTTTT
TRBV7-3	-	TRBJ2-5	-	CASSLDRRDKETQYF	TGTGCCAGCAGCTTAGACAGGCGGGACAAAGAGACCCAGTACTTC
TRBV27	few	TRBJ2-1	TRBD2	CASTREGEQFF	TGTGCCAGCACGAGGGAGGGTGAGCAGTTCTTC
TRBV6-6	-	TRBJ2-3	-	CASGWGGSTDTQYF	TGTGCCAGCGGATGGGGCGGGAGCACAGATACGCAGTATTTT
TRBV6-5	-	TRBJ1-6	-	CASSYGGRGRENSPLHF	TGTGCCAGCAGTTACGGTGGGCGGGGGCGGGAAAATTCACCCCTCCACTTT
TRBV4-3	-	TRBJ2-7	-	CASSQAGGQGEQYF	TGCGCCAGCAGCCAAGCCGGAGGCCAGGGCGAGCAGTACTTC
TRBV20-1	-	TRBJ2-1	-	CSAFTGSSYNEQFF	TGCAGTGCTTTCACAGGGAGCTCCTACAATGAGCAGTTCTTC
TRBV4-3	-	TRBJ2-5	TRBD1	CASSQDGRDRGETQYF	TGCGCCAGCAGCCAAGACGGGAGAGACAGGGGAGAGACCCAGTACTTC
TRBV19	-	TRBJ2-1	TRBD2	CASTSPTSGIANEQFF	TGTGCCAGTACCTCACCCACTAGCGGAATAGCCAATGAGCAGTTCTTC
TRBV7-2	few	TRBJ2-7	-	CASSLGQASEQYF	TGTGCCAGCAGCTTAGGCCAGGCAAGCGAGCAGTACTTC
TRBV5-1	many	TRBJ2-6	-	CASSLARGAGANVLTF	TGCGCCAGCAGCTTGGCACGGGGCGCTGGGGCCAACGTCCTGACTTTC